Following are 5 T cell receptor beta chains from one sample sequenced in a study of control samples from healthy donors and cancer patients (dated by TCRdb to 2018 to 2020). The protocol used for the library was the immunoSEQ multiplex PCR assay. Imported from immuneACCESS, the table was reduced by TCRdb to in-frame sequences with V and J called. These copies leave out some clones; in studies compared against another copy, an unresolved V gene accounts for under half, and the cause of the remainder is not known. The sample has some 49,000 clones on record, 80% to 90% of them singletons. The top ten hold over 2.5% of the sample. Sequences were obtained from PBMCs. These receptors originate from a woman between 50 and 59 years old with lung cancer.

The genes are TRBV9 and TRBJ2-5, with a possible D match to TRBD2 (7 bases). From germline, CDR1 is SGDLS and CDR2 YYNGEE. Trimming removed 4 bases at V and 5 bases at J, with 21 bases between. The CDR3 contains 16 residues. The CDR3 reads CASSPLGGVTLETQYF. The CDR3 coding sequence is TGTGCCAGCAGCCCTTTAGGGGGGGTAACGCTGGAGACCCAGTACTTC.

On this clone: The junction differs from germline at one of its ends, possibly a read error. The chain links TRBV29-1 to TRBJ1-2; D not resolved. CDR3 size: 12 residues. The germline V gene has CDR1 SQVTM and CDR2 ANQGSEA. The CDR3 bases are TGCAGCGTTGAACAGATCAACTATGGCCACACCTTC. Encoded protein: CSVEQINYGHTF.

This chain uses TRBV3-1 (or the pseudogene TRBV3-2) with TRBJ2-3; no clear D. Trimming removed 4 bases from V and 0 bases from J, with 2 bases in between. In germline, CDR1 is LGHDT, CDR2 YNNKEL (reference sequence). The CDR3 consists of 12 residues. The CDR3 here is CASSLSTDTQYF. DNA of the CDR3: TGTGCCAGCAGCCTTAGCACAGATACGCAGTATTTT.

The V gene is TRBV21-1, the J gene TRBJ2-7; the table's D gene call, TRBD1, was not cross checked with the DNA. TRBV21-1 is labeled a pseudogene. CDR3 length equals 14 residues. The CDR3 is CASSTRQGGYEQYF. DNA of the CDR3: TGTGCCAGCAGCACCCGACAGGGGGGGTACGAGCAGTACTTC.

This clone showed up just once. This rearrangement joins TRBV28 to TRBJ1-5; D possibly corresponds to TRBD1 (6 bases). The CDR3 runs to 18 residues. V shed 6 bases and J shed 0 bases, with 21 bases lying between them. Germline V gene sequence: CDR1 MDHEN, CDR2 SYDVKM. CDR3 sequence (DNA): TGTGCCAGCAGGGGTGGGGGCAGGGGAATCTATAGCAATCAGCCCCAGCATTTT. The encoded protein is CASRGGGRGIYSNQPQHF.